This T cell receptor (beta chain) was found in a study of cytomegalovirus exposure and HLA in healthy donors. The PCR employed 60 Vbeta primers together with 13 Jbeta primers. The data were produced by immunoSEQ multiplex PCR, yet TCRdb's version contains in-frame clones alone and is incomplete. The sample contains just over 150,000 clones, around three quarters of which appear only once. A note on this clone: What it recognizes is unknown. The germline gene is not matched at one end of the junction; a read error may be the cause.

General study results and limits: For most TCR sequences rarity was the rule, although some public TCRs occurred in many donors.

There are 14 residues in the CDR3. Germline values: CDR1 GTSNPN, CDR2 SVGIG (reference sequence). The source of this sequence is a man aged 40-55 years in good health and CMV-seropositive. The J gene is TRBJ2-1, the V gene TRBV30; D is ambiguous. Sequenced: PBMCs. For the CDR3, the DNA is TGTGCCTGGAGTCTCGAACGCAGTAACAATGAGCGGTTCTTC. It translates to CAWSLERSNNERFF. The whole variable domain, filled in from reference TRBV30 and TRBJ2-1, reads SQTIHQWPATLVQPVGSPLSLECTVEGTSNPNLYWYRQAAGRGLQLLFYSVGIGQISSEVPQNLSASRPQDRQFILSSKKLLLSDSGFYLCAWSLERSNNERFFGPGTRLTVL.